The sequence of this TCR beta chain was determined in a study of shared clonotypes between healthy human individuals. Overall study findings and caveats: Naive subsets generally exceeded memory subsets in estimated richness. Compared with clonotypes that all four donors shared, non-shared clonotypes had lower generation probabilities.

Positive CCR7 selection of CD45RO-negative cells yielded the naive CD8 cells, and terminally differentiated effector memory CD45RA+ cells were excluded. Every donor was a Caucasian adult from Nashville, Tennessee. Remarks on this clone: No antigen is known for it.

Original handling: Junction-only sequences without quality scores came from ImmunoSEQ, so filtering differed. Profiling relied on immunoSEQ multiplex PCR, and the TCRdb table lists in-frame clones only, not all of them. V and J calls and clone size follow that table, whereas D and trimming were derived from the DNA. The sample has about 2.1 million clones; 85% to 95% are singletons. Trimming cost V 7 bases and J 0 bases, with 19 bases left between them. There are 18 residues in the CDR3. Germline CDR1 reads PRHDT; CDR2 reads FYEKMQ (reference sequence). Sequenced input: naive CD8+ T cells from PBMCs. The clonotype comes from a man aged 18 to 29 in good health. Some clones in this sample may be carry-over from other donors' samples. The J gene is TRBJ2-6, the V gene TRBV13, with D perhaps TRBD2 (6 bases). The CDR3 reads CASTKAGLTYSGANVLTF. The CDR3 bases are TGTGCCAGCACCAAGGCGGGGCTTACCTACTCTGGGGCCAACGTCCTGACTTTC.